This is a list of T cell receptor beta chains from one sample in a study of T-cell memory formation after mild COVID-19. MiXCR, run by TCRdb on the 5' RACE reads, gives a single entry per CDR3 protein. The sample carries fewer than 700,000 distinct CDR3 sequences, about 20% recorded once. The sequencing input was PBMCs or a T cell subset sorted from them (not recorded which). The receptor set was obtained from an adult woman who had mild COVID-19 (a few samples of this study predate the infection). Cell type and time point are not known. CDR3s include the opening cysteine and the closing phenylalanine or tryptophan. A D gene is named only where the DNA matches it firmly. Part of the rows lack a size; the others show once, few, many or a class for expanded clones.

abundance	d_gene	v_gene	j_gene	CDR3aa	CDR3nt
-	-	TRBV12-3/TRBV12-4	TRBJ2-5	CASALGGAKETQYF	TGTGCCAGCGCCCTAGGAGGGGCGAAAGAGACCCAGTACTTC
-	TRBD2	TRBV27	TRBJ2-1	CASSLSVAGGPFNEQFF	TGTGCCAGCAGTTTAAGTGTGGCGGGGGGGCCGTTCAATGAGCAGTTCTTC
few	-	TRBV4-1	TRBJ1-2	CASSQVRKTGRGFYGYTF	TGCGCCAGCAGCCAAGTCCGCAAAACGGGACGGGGGTTCTATGGCTACACCTTC
few	-	TRBV9	TRBJ1-2	CASSVGHGAYGYTF	TGTGCCAGCAGCGTAGGTCATGGGGCTTATGGCTACACCTTC
few	-	TRBV5-1	TRBJ2-3	CASSLSPGPTDTQYF	TGCGCCAGCAGCCTCTCCCCGGGGCCCACAGATACGCAGTATTTT
few	-	TRBV20-1	TRBJ2-2	CSARTGPGELFF	TGCAGTGCGAGAACAGGGCCCGGGGAGCTGTTTTTT
few	-	TRBV12-3/TRBV12-4	TRBJ2-7	CASSFQAYEQYF	TGTGCCAGCAGTTTCCAGGCCTACGAGCAGTACTTC
-	-	TRBV12-3/TRBV12-4	TRBJ1-2	CASSSWGGSNYGYTF	TGTGCCAGCAGTTCTTGGGGGGGGAGTAACTATGGCTACACCTTC
-	TRBD2	TRBV5-5	TRBJ2-1	CASSLGVAGDNEQFF	TGTGCCAGCAGCTTGGGCGTAGCGGGGGACAATGAGCAGTTCTTC
-	-	TRBV12-5	TRBJ2-1	CASGPWNEQFF	TGTGCTAGTGGCCCCTGGAATGAGCAGTTCTTC
few	TRBD2	TRBV7-3	TRBJ2-1	CASSPKGGTSGYNEQFF	TGTGCCAGCAGCCCGAAGGGGGGGACTAGCGGGTACAATGAGCAGTTCTTC
few	TRBD2	TRBV2	TRBJ2-1	CASEGPGLAGRAAYNEQFF	TGTGCCAGCGAGGGCCCGGGACTAGCGGGTCGGGCGGCCTACAATGAGCAGTTCTTC
-	-	TRBV15	TRBJ1-3	CATSYMGQPGNTIYF	TGTGCCACCAGCTATATGGGCCAGCCTGGAAACACCATATATTTT
-	TRBD1	TRBV2	TRBJ2-2	CAIKAHRGSNTGELFF	TGTGCCATCAAAGCCCACAGGGGATCGAACACCGGGGAGCTGTTTTTT
few	-	TRBV7-3	TRBJ2-1	CASSLDSSTYNEQFF	TGTGCCAGCAGCCTGGACAGTTCTACCTACAATGAGCAGTTCTTC
few	-	TRBV3-1	TRBJ2-3	CASSQERGSADTQYF	TGTGCCAGCAGCCAAGAACGGGGGAGCGCAGATACGCAGTATTTT
-	-	TRBV20-1	TRBJ2-1	CSAVRTAVTHNEQFF	TGCAGTGCGGTTAGGACAGCTGTTACCCACAATGAGCAGTTCTTC
few	-	TRBV7-9	TRBJ2-5	CATRDQETQYF	TGTGCCACCCGGGACCAAGAGACCCAGTACTTC
-	TRBD2	TRBV7-8	TRBJ2-7	CASSPWTSGLVTYEQYF	TGTGCCAGCAGCCCCTGGACTAGCGGGCTTGTCACGTACGAGCAGTACTTC
-	-	TRBV6-5	TRBJ1-5	CASSSHLSGNQPQHF	TGTGCCAGCAGTTCTCACTTATCAGGGAATCAGCCCCAGCATTTT
few	TRBD2	TRBV13	TRBJ2-3	CASSFGGVTDTQYF	TGTGCCAGCAGCTTCGGGGGGGTCACAGATACGCAGTATTTT
-	-	TRBV5-1	TRBJ2-5	CASSAHRPEIGETQYF	TGCGCCAGCAGCGCCCACCGACCCGAAATCGGGGAGACCCAGTACTTC
few	-	TRBV9	TRBJ1-4	CASSPELLNEKLFF	TGTGCCAGCAGCCCGGAACTCCTAAATGAAAAACTGTTTTTT
-	TRBD2	TRBV20-1	TRBJ2-3	CSAQTSGGAADTQYF	TGCAGTGCTCAAACTAGCGGGGGGGCCGCAGATACGCAGTATTTT
few	TRBD2	TRBV7-2	TRBJ2-1	CASSLEVLLVGGRALRNEQFF	TGTGCCAGCAGCTTAGAGGTCCTTTTGGTAGGCGGGAGGGCCCTGAGGAATGAGCAGTTCTTC
-	-	TRBV18	TRBJ1-4	CASSPAGPRGGANEKLFF	TGTGCCAGCTCACCGGCCGGCCCAAGAGGGGGAGCTAATGAAAAACTGTTTTTT
few	-	TRBV20-1	TRBJ1-1	CSARGLRGMNTEAFF	TGCAGTGCTAGAGGATTGCGGGGGATGAACACTGAAGCTTTCTTT
few	TRBD2	TRBV6-5	TRBJ2-1	CASSPPRGGSIMGEQFF	TGTGCCAGCAGCCCCCCTAGGGGCGGGAGTATAATGGGTGAGCAGTTCTTC
medium-sized	-	TRBV6-6	TRBJ2-4	CASSFNAGGLIAKNIQYF	TGTGCCAGCAGTTTCAACGCAGGGGGACTAATAGCCAAAAACATTCAGTACTTC
-	-	TRBV5-1	TRBJ1-1	CASSLGSPTEAFF	TGCGCCAGCAGCTTGGGCAGCCCGACTGAAGCTTTCTTT
few	-	TRBV20-1	TRBJ1-4	CSASPGAANEKLFF	TGCAGTGCTAGTCCGGGGGCTGCTAATGAAAAACTGTTTTTT
-	-	TRBV12-3/TRBV12-4	TRBJ2-5	CAISDRTQETQYF	TGTGCCATCTCAGACAGGACACAAGAGACCCAGTACTTC
-	TRBD1	TRBV6-5	TRBJ1-1	CASFSPQGGDTEAFF	TGTGCCAGCTTTAGCCCCCAGGGGGGTGACACTGAAGCTTTCTTT
-	TRBD2	TRBV6-4	TRBJ2-3	CARSAPSGREAPGEDTQYF	TGTGCCAGAAGTGCCCCCAGCGGGCGGGAGGCACCGGGGGAGGATACGCAGTATTTT
few	TRBD1	TRBV12-3/TRBV12-4	TRBJ1-5	CASSRGQNSNQPQHF	TGTGCCAGCAGTCGGGGACAGAATAGCAATCAGCCCCAGCATTTT
-	TRBD1	TRBV29-1	TRBJ2-3	CSVEEGQGLGQYF	TGCAGCGTTGAAGAGGGACAGGGGTTAGGGCAGTATTTT
few	-	TRBV20-1	TRBJ2-5	CSAIRGQETQYF	TGCAGTGCTATCAGGGGCCAGGAGACCCAGTACTTC
-	-	TRBV21-1	TRBJ2-4	CASSKRGSGRFQNIQYF	TGTGCCAGCAGCAAACGGGGGAGCGGGAGGTTTCAAAACATTCAGTACTTC
few	TRBD2	TRBV6-2/TRBV6-3	TRBJ2-3	CASSYSSSGGTDTQYF	TGTGCCAGCAGTTACTCCTCTAGCGGGGGTACAGATACGCAGTATTTT
few	-	TRBV12-3/TRBV12-4	TRBJ2-3	CASSLQTDTQYF	TGTGCCAGCAGTTTACAGACAGATACGCAGTATTTT
many	-	TRBV19	TRBJ1-5	CASSILTAGGNQPQHF	TGTGCCAGTAGTATATTAACGGCGGGGGGCAATCAGCCCCAGCATTTT